These 3 T cell receptor beta chains came from one sample sequenced in a study of blood T cell repertoires in COVID-19. Profiling relied on immunoSEQ multiplex PCR, and the TCRdb table lists in-frame clones only, not all of them. The data contain about 74,000 clones, about 86% of them seen just once; the ten biggest clones take up approximately 2%. Sequencing input: peripheral blood. The receptor set was obtained from a woman aged 80 or older with active or convalescent COVID-19.

This chain uses TRBV7-2 with TRBJ2-1; a possible D gene is TRBD2 (6 bases). The germline gives CDR1 SGHTA, CDR2 FQGNSA. CDR3 length: 17 amino acids. The germline V and J ends were trimmed by 1 base and 4 bases, with 17 bases remaining between them. Here the CDR3 DNA reads TGTGCCAGCAGCTTAGAGGAGGGTGTAAGAATATACAATGAGCAGTTCTTC. Its translation: CASSLEEGVRIYNEQFF. Combining the CDR3 with reference TRBV7-2 and TRBJ2-1 gives the whole variable domain GAGVSQSPSNKVTEKGKDVELRCDPISGHTALYWYRQSLGQGLEFLIYFQGNSAPDKSGLPSDRFSAERTGGSVSTLTIQRTQQEDSAVYLCASSLEEGVRIYNEQFFGPGTRLTVL.

V gene TRBV11-2 combines with J gene TRBJ2-2; TRBD1 agrees at 10 bases. The germline V gene encodes CDR1 SGHAT and CDR2 FQNNGV. The ends lost 4 bases at V and 1 base at J; junction bases unmatched: 3. The CDR3 length is 16 residues. The CDR3 loop reads CASSWTGGRNTGELFF. CDR3 sequence (DNA): TGTGCCAGCAGCTGGACAGGGGGGAGGAACACCGGGGAGCTGTTTTTT.

This chain connects TRBV9 to TRBJ2-2, with TRBD2 as a possible D gene (5 bases). The CDR3 extends over 13 amino acids. CDR1 is SGDLS, CDR2 YYNGEE, per germline. The V gene lost 3 bases and the J gene lost 5 bases, with 8 bases spanning the gap. CDR3 DNA sequence: TGTGCCAGCAGCGCCCGGGGTACCGGGGAGCTGTTTTTT. Translated, it gives CASSARGTGELFF.